This TCR beta chain was observed in a study of T cells in Graves' hyperthyroidism and ophthalmopathy. Study-level information: Blood from the periphery was taken at initial diagnosis, before any treatment. Regarding the study as a whole: Most thyroid clonotypes expanded above 0.001 appeared in blood too. Ophthalmopathy was identified by the model a median about 6 months ahead of onset.

Hyperthyroidism was newly diagnosed in patients aged 18 to 65 (duration under 2 months). Concerning this clonotype: Its antigen remains unknown.

This CDR3 spans 16 amino acids. Germline values: CDR1 SGHRS, CDR2 YFSETQ. V gave up 0 bases and J gave up 0 bases, with 11 bases separating them. TCR beta CDR3 regions were amplified from RNA transcripts. In the first-round RT-PCR of the TCR CDR3, the HTBI primer set was used. TCRdb used MiXCR to reprocess the multiplex PCR reads, holding one entry per CDR3 protein. Counted here are around 300,000 distinct CDR3 sequences, roughly 15% occurring once; the ten biggest clones make up about 30%. The TCR sequence derives from a woman aged 45-60 years with Graves' hyperthyroidism that later progressed to Graves' ophthalmopathy. The genes are TRBV5-1 and TRBJ2-3, with unresolved D. What was sequenced was blood. The CDR3 region is CASSLVGSLSTDTQYF. CDR3 in DNA: TGCGCCAGCAGCTTGGTTGGCAGCCTTAGCACAGATACGCAGTATTTT.